The 29 T cell receptor beta chains below come from one sample, sequenced in a study of blood T cell repertoires in COVID-19. Libraries were prepared by immunoSEQ multiplex PCR; TCRdb keeps only in-frame clonotypes and omits some of them. The sample carries some 290,000 clones, about four fifths recorded once. Specimen: peripheral blood. These receptor sequences come from a woman aged 60-75 years with active or convalescent COVID-19.

This clone was seen a single time. V and J are TRBV21-1 and TRBJ2-1; the tabulated D call, TRBD2, remains unverified against the DNA. TRBV21-1 is deemed a pseudogene. CDR3 length equals 10 residues. The CDR3, as DNA: TGTGCCAGCAGCACGGTTGAGCAGTTCTTC. It is translated as CASSTVEQFF.

The V call is TRBV5-4, the J call TRBJ2-3; TRBD1 agrees at 9 bases. V was pared by 4 bases and J by 2 bases, with 8 bases of the junction left unmatched. CDR3 length: 16 residues. Germline CDR1 reads SGHNT; CDR2 reads YYREEE (reference sequence). The CDR3 nucleotides are TGTGCCAGCAGCCTAGGACAGGGGATTTTCACAGATACGCAGTATTTT. It is translated as CASSLGQGIFTDTQYF.

This chain links TRBV9 with TRBJ2-3; a possible D gene is TRBD2 (6 bases). The CDR3 sequence is 14 residues long. With 0 bases removed from V and 5 bases from J, the gap between germline ends came to 10 bases. From germline, CDR1 is SGDLS and CDR2 YYNGEE. CDR3 nucleotide sequence: TGTGCCAGCAGCGTAGTAGCGGACGGAGATACGCAGTATTTT. It yields the protein CASSVVADGDTQYF.

The rearrangement joins TRBV28 to TRBJ2-3; a possible D gene is TRBD1 (6 bases). The CDR3 totals 17 residues. Trimming removed 2 bases from V and 1 base from J, with 16 bases in between. Germline V gene sequence: CDR1 MDHEN, CDR2 SYDVKM. This CDR3 reads CASSLRASWGRTDTQYF. The CDR3 bases are TGTGCCAGCAGTTTAAGGGCGTCTTGGGGGCGCACAGATACGCAGTATTTT.

The chain couples TRBV6-1 to TRBJ2-3; TRBD1 matches at 8 bases. The germline CDR1 and CDR2 sequences are MNHNS and SASEGT. The CDR3 is 16 residues long. V lost 3 bases to trimming and J lost 5 bases; unmatched junction nucleotides: 10. This chain's CDR3 is CASSDRGQIRQDTQYF. The CDR3 bases are TGTGCCAGCAGTGACAGGGGGCAAATCCGTCAAGATACGCAGTATTTT.

This clone was counted only a few times. The chain employs TRBV11-1 and TRBJ1-1, with D possibly matching TRBD1 (5 bases). Deletions cut 4 bases from V and 4 bases from J, with 10 bases between. The length of the CDR3 is 13 residues. Per germline, CDR1 SGHAT and CDR2 FQDESV (reference sequence). CDR3 bases: TGTGCCAGCAGCTGGGGGGAGGCCACTGAAGCTTTCTTT. It specifies CASSWGEATEAFF.

The chain combines TRBV7-2 with TRBJ2-5; D may be TRBD2 (5 bases). The CDR3 is 15 amino acids. Germline assignment: CDR1 SGHTA and CDR2 FQGNSA. V lost 4 bases and J lost 8, with 20 bases in between. The CDR3 spells CASSSRTGSGSTQYF. The CDR3 DNA reads TGTGCCAGCAGCTCCCGGACGGGGTCGGGGTCTACCCAGTACTTC.

This chain joins TRBV6-6 and TRBJ1-5, with a tentative D call TRBD1 (6 bases). CDR1 is MNHNY and CDR2 is SVGAGI in the germline V gene (reference sequence). The CDR3 consists of 15 residues. V gave up 5 bases and J gave up 3 bases, with 14 bases separating them. CDR3 in amino acids: CASSSRRGANQPQHF. The CDR3 DNA reads TGTGCCAGCAGTAGTAGACGGGGGGCCAATCAGCCCCAGCATTTT.

The rearrangement joins TRBV19 to TRBJ2-7, with 9 bases matching TRBD1. This CDR3 has 17 residues. Germline CDR1 LNHDA, CDR2 SQIVND (reference sequence). After removal of 11 bases from V and 1 base from J, the junction contained 18 bases not matched to a gene. The CDR3 is CAGSTSQDRGVSYEQYF. In nucleotides, the CDR3 is TGTGCCGGAAGTACGAGTCAGGACAGGGGCGTTTCCTACGAGCAGTACTTC.

This chain links TRBV29-1 with TRBJ2-2; TRBD1 matches 10 bases. Per germline, CDR1 SQVTM and CDR2 ANQGSEA. The V and J ends lost 7 bases and 6 bases, in that order; junction bases with no gene match: 11. This CDR3 has 15 amino acids. CDR3 DNA: TGCAGCGCCCGAGGTGTTGGGACAGGGGCCGGGGAGCTGTTTTTT. Translated: CSARGVGTGAGELFF.

The chain employs TRBV11-2 and TRBJ1-4, with D uncertain. Germline CDR1 is SGHAT and CDR2 is FQNNGV. V was trimmed by 3 bases and J by 0 bases, leaving 2 bases between them. The length of the CDR3 is 13 residues. CDR3 nucleotide sequence: TGTGCCAGCAGCTTCTCAACTAATGAAAAACTGTTTTTT. Translated, it gives CASSFSTNEKLFF.

This chain connects TRBV7-2 to TRBJ2-1; 9 positions agree with TRBD2. V trimming: 1 base; J trimming: 0 bases; junction bases outside the gene matches: 1. Germline V gives CDR1 SGHTA, CDR2 FQGNSA. The CDR3 extends over 16 amino acids. The CDR3 coding sequence is TGTGCCAGCAGCTTAGGAGCGGGGGGCTCCTACAATGAGCAGTTCTTC. It translates to CASSLGAGGSYNEQFF. The whole variable domain, filled in from reference TRBV7-2 and TRBJ2-1, reads GAGVSQSPSNKVTEKGKDVELRCDPISGHTALYWYRQSLGQGLEFLIYFQGNSAPDKSGLPSDRFSAERTGGSVSTLTIQRTQQEDSAVYLCASSLGAGGSYNEQFFGPGTRLTVL.

This rearrangement joins TRBV5-1 to TRBJ1-1, with 8 bases lining up with TRBD1. V was pared by 0 bases and J by 2 bases, with 6 bases of the junction left unmatched. CDR1 is SGHRS and CDR2 is YFSETQ in the germline V gene. The CDR3 is 16 residues long. Here the CDR3 reads CASSLATGAPNTEAFF. The CDR3 bases are TGCGCCAGCAGCTTGGCGACAGGGGCCCCAAACACTGAAGCTTTCTTT.

The gene calls are TRBV30 and TRBJ1-4; weak D call: TRBD1 (6 bases). CDR1 and CDR2 from the germline V gene are GTSNPN and SVGIG (reference sequence). The CDR3 is 12 residues long. Trimming removed 1 base from V and 10 bases from J, with 10 bases in between. CDR3: CAWSAGGGKLFF. In nucleotides, the CDR3 is TGTGCCTGGAGTGCGGGGGGCGGAAAACTGTTTTTT.

The rearrangement links TRBV9 to TRBJ2-2; perhaps TRBD2 as D (5 bases). The CDR3 contains 13 residues. Between the trimmed V and J ends, which lost 4 bases and 7 bases, there was a span of 11 bases. The germline V gene has CDR1 SGDLS and CDR2 YYNGEE. The CDR3 bases are TGTGCCAGCAGCACCCGGGGTTACGGGGAGCTGTTTTTT. Protein: CASSTRGYGELFF. The full variable domain, completed using reference TRBV9 and TRBJ2-2, is DSGVTQTPKHLITATGQRVTLRCSPRSGDLSVYWYQQSLDQGLQFLIQYYNGEERAKGNILERFSAQQFPDLHSELNLSSLELGDSALYFCASSTRGYGELFFGEGSRLTVL.

This rearrangement joins TRBV9 to TRBJ2-2, with a tentative D call TRBD1 (5 bases). This CDR3 is 16 amino acids long. The germline gives CDR1 SGDLS, CDR2 YYNGEE. The germline V and J ends were trimmed by 3 bases and 0 bases, with 12 bases remaining between them. The CDR3 bases are TGTGCCAGCAGCGGTTCTCTAGGGGCGAACACCGGGGAGCTGTTTTTT. This encodes CASSGSLGANTGELFF.

The chain uses TRBV5-8 and TRBJ2-7, with D perhaps matching TRBD1 (5 bases). Per germline, CDR1 SGHTS and CDR2 YDEGEE. V lost 4 bases to trimming and J lost 3 bases, with 11 bases between them. The CDR3 runs 13 residues. CDR3 in DNA: TGTGCCAGCAGCCGGACAACGAGCTACGAGCAGTACTTC. Translation gives CASSRTTSYEQYF.

The sample holds one count of this clone. The chain uses TRBV6-4 and TRBJ2-6, with D uncertain. CDR1 is MRHNA, CDR2 SNTAGT, per germline. The germline V and J ends were trimmed by 4 bases and 0 bases, with 4 bases remaining between them. This CDR3 is built from 14 residues. CDR3: CASSVNSGANVLTF. The CDR3, as DNA: TGTGCCAGCAGTGTAAACTCTGGGGCCAACGTCCTGACTTTC.

The genes are TRBV7-2 and TRBJ1-6; D remains ambiguous. The CDR3 has 11 amino acids. Trimming took off 5 bases at V and 8 bases at J, with 4 bases between the two ends. CDR1 and CDR2 (germline): SGHTA, FQGNSA. CDR3 sequence reads: CASSRDSPLHF. CDR3 nucleotide sequence: TGTGCCAGCAGCCGAGATTCACCCCTCCACTTT.

This chain links TRBV3-1 (or the pseudogene TRBV3-2) with TRBJ2-7; 8 nucleotides agree with TRBD1. This CDR3 spans 13 amino acids. Germline V CDR1 and CDR2: LGHDT, YNNKEL (reference sequence). With 10 bases clipped from V and 4 bases from J, the junction kept 9 bases outside the gene matches. The CDR3 sequence: CATLGRDRYEQYF. CDR3 bases: TGTGCCACCCTGGGTCGGGACAGGTACGAGCAGTACTTC.

V gene TRBV3-1 (or the pseudogene TRBV3-2) combines with J gene TRBJ2-7; the D gene is possibly TRBD1 (6 bases). The germline V gene encodes CDR1 LGHDT and CDR2 YNNKEL (reference sequence). This CDR3 has 17 residues. V lost 4 bases and J 0 bases, leaving 19 bases between the germline ends. CDR3 sequence: CASSRDTTKEHSYEQYF. In nucleotides, the CDR3 is TGTGCCAGCAGCCGGGACACTACTAAGGAACACTCCTACGAGCAGTACTTC.

This chain connects TRBV10-3 to TRBJ2-7, with a tentative D call TRBD1 (5 bases). The CDR3 runs 15 residues. Trimming took off 4 bases at V and 5 bases at J, with 18 bases between the two ends. The germline V gene has CDR1 ENHRY and CDR2 SYGVKD. CDR3 amino acids: CAISGGPDRFDEQYF. The DNA for the CDR3 is TGTGCCATCAGTGGGGGCCCGGACCGCTTCGACGAGCAGTACTTC.

The V and J genes are TRBV19 and TRBJ1-1, with D perhaps matching TRBD1 (6 bases). The CDR3 contains 14 residues. The V end was cut by 7 bases, the J end by 5 bases, with 17 bases between. The germline V gene encodes CDR1 LNHDA and CDR2 SQIVND (reference sequence). CDR3 coding DNA: TGTGCCAGTACTCGCGGGGGGGGCGCGACTGAAGCTTTCTTT. Translating it yields CASTRGGGATEAFF.

The gene calls are TRBV4-1 and TRBJ1-1; TRBD1 might be the D (6 bases). V dropped 0 bases and J dropped 7 bases, with 15 bases sitting between them. CDR3 length equals 15 residues. Germline V lookup: CDR1 MGHRA, CDR2 YSYEKL. In nucleotides, the CDR3 is TGCGCCAGCAGCCAAGAGGCCGGCAGGGGAAGTGAAGCTTTCTTT. It yields the protein CASSQEAGRGSEAFF.

This sequence joins TRBV9 and TRBJ1-4, with 7 bases lining up with TRBD1. The CDR3 consists of 14 residues. Unmatched junction bases numbered 4, after V lost 3 bases and J lost 5 bases. Germline CDR1 reads SGDLS; CDR2 reads YYNGEE. CDR3 nucleotide sequence: TGTGCCAGCAGCGGACAGGGCGTGAATGAAAAACTGTTTTTT. Protein product: CASSGQGVNEKLFF.

This clone occurred once. The genes are TRBV9 and TRBJ1-1; D unclear. The CDR3 extends over 15 amino acids. CDR1 is SGDLS, CDR2 YYNGEE, per germline. Trimming took off 0 bases at V and 2 bases at J, with 11 bases between the two ends. The chain's CDR3 is CASSVGAQANTEAFF. The CDR3 DNA reads as TGTGCCAGCAGCGTAGGGGCGCAGGCCAACACTGAAGCTTTCTTT. The full variable domain, in which reference TRBV9 and TRBJ1-1 provide the parts outside the CDR3, is DSGVTQTPKHLITATGQRVTLRCSPRSGDLSVYWYQQSLDQGLQFLIQYYNGEERAKGNILERFSAQQFPDLHSELNLSSLELGDSALYFCASSVGAQANTEAFFGQGTRLTVV.

This clone was counted only a few times. The CDR3, as DNA: TGTGCCTGGAGTGGGAGGGGCACTAGCCGGGAGACCCAGTACTTC. The encoded protein is CAWSGRGTSRETQYF. The rearrangement links TRBV30 to TRBJ2-5; weak D call: TRBD2 (6 bases). The CDR3 is 15 residues long. Germline CDR1 is GTSNPN and CDR2 is SVGIG (reference sequence). V was pared by 1 base and J by 5 bases, with 17 bases between.

The V call is TRBV6-6, the J call TRBJ2-7, with TRBD1 matching 10 bases. The CDR3 loop spans 15 amino acids. V lost 6 bases and J lost 2; bases outside the gene matches: 7. In germline, CDR1 is MNHNY, CDR2 SVGAGI (reference sequence). The CDR3 DNA is TGTGCCAGCAGACCGGGACAGGGGCAGACCTACGAGCAGTACTTC. It specifies CASRPGQGQTYEQYF.

Comments on this clone: This likely stems from a read error, as it lies one base from a far larger clone. The rearrangement joins TRBV11-2 to TRBJ2-1; D may be TRBD2 (5 bases). Germline assignment: CDR1 SGHAT and CDR2 FQNNGV. The CDR3 has 14 residues. V lost 3 bases and J lost 0, with 6 bases in between. The DNA for the CDR3 is TGTGCCAGCAGCTTGGGGAGCTCCTACAATGAGCAGTTCTTC. Translation gives CASSLGSSYNEQFF.